Described below is a single TCR beta chain sequence and its context. The sample belongs to a study of blood T cell repertoires in COVID-19. About the study: Spain, Italy and the United States supplied samples that represented acute and convalescent COVID-19.

The V and J ends lost 2 bases and 5 bases, in that order; junction bases with no gene match: 2. CDR1 and CDR2 (germline): MDHEN, SYDVKM. The CDR3 has 13 residues. Profiled with immunoSEQ multiplex PCR; TCRdb holds only in-frame clones, not every one. The sample contains around 100,000 clones, around four fifths of which appear only once. The gene calls are TRBV28 and TRBJ2-7; 8 bases agree with TRBD2. The sequencing input was peripheral blood. The TCR comes from a woman aged 70-85 years with acute or convalescent COVID-19. Here the CDR3 reads CASSLSGSDEQYF. The CDR3 DNA follows: TGTGCCAGCAGTTTAAGCGGGAGCGACGAGCAGTACTTC.